This T cell receptor (beta chain) was identified in a study of T-cell reconstitution after alpha-beta-depleted transplantation in children. General study results and limits: Alpha-beta T cells present about two months after transplant were reported to originate from several hundred expanded graft clones. Newly produced T cells mostly provided counts and TCRbeta diversity after one year, as hyperexpanded clones declined. The study traced high day-60 TCRbeta diversity in some patients to surviving recipient T cells and thymic progenitors.

The authors prepared the TCRbeta library with unique molecular identifiers. TCRdb itself ran the PCR reads through MiXCR, one entry per CDR3 protein. This table has fewer than 250,000 distinct CDR3 sequences, 8.2% appearing once. Germline values: CDR1 DFQATT, CDR2 SNEGSKA (reference sequence). The CDR3 covers 13 residues. This clonotype was recorded a few times. The antigen remains undetermined. Being one base from a much bigger clone, this may be a read error. This TCR was recovered from a male patient younger than 18 who had a stem cell transplant for acute lymphoblastic leukemia, so the T cells may come from the graft donor. The chain joins TRBV20-1 to TRBJ2-1; 7 bases are shared with TRBD1. The sequences come from PBMCs, mostly from graft donor cells, collected 180 days after TCRalphabeta/CD19-depleted stem cell transplant. CDR3 bases: TGCAATGGTACGACAGGGAACAGTAATGAGCAGTTCTTC. As protein: CNGTTGNSNEQFF.